A single sample gave rise to the 20 T cell receptor beta chains below, sequenced in a study of T-cell memory formation after mild COVID-19. TCRdb redid the calling of the 5' RACE reads with MiXCR, one entry per CDR3 protein. This table has approximately 260,000 distinct CDR3 sequences, around 15% appearing once. The sequenced sample consisted of PBMCs or a T cell subset sorted from them (not recorded which). The receptor set was obtained from a man aged 18 to 30 who had mild COVID-19 (a few samples of this study predate the infection). Cell type and time point are not known.

J is TRBJ1-2 and V is TRBV5-6; D unclear. CDR1 is SGHDT and CDR2 is YYEEEE in the germline V gene. Trimming took 2 bases from V and 9 from J, leaving 14 bases between them. The CDR3 is made up of 13 amino acids. Here the CDR3 DNA reads TGTGCCAGCAGCTTTGCTGGACTGCCGAGCTACACCTTC. Protein sequence: CASSFAGLPSYTF.

This clonotype was counted only a few times. The chain combines TRBV7-9 with TRBJ2-3; 11 bases align to TRBD2. J lost 2 bases, V lost 5 bases, and 6 bases had no gene match. Germline CDR1 reads SEHNR; CDR2 reads FQNEAQ (reference sequence). The CDR3 totals 16 residues. CDR3 nucleotides: TGTGCCAGCAGCCGATTAGCGGGGGGGCCCACAGATACGCAGTATTTT. The encoded protein is CASSRLAGGPTDTQYF.

This clonotype was detected a few times. CDR3 DNA sequence: TGTGCCACCAGCAGAGGACAGGGATCCTACAATGAGCAGTTCTTC. Translation: CATSRGQGSYNEQFF. V gene TRBV15 combines with J gene TRBJ2-1, with 7 bases aligning to TRBD1. The CDR3 sequence is 15 residues long. In germline, CDR1 is LNHNV, CDR2 YYDKDF (reference sequence). The J segment lost 1 base and the V segment lost 1 base, leaving 1 base of the junction unmatched.

The chain has TRBV12-3 or TRBV12-4 and TRBJ2-7, with 12 bases matching TRBD2. J was trimmed by 8 bases and V by 5 bases; bases with no gene match: 7. CDR3 length: 14 residues. The CDR3 sequence is CASSLRLAGEKQYF. DNA of the CDR3: TGTGCCAGCAGTCTAAGACTAGCGGGGGAAAAGCAGTACTTC.

V usage is TRBV19 and J usage is TRBJ2-5; either TRBD1 or TRBD2 may fit D (6 bases each). The CDR3 extends over 14 amino acids. Germline CDR1 is LNHDA and CDR2 is SQIVND (reference sequence). V was cut by 5 bases and J by 7 bases, with 17 bases left in between. CDR3: CASSGERGRGTQYF. The CDR3 nucleotides read TGTGCCAGTAGTGGAGAACGGGGGCGGGGGACCCAGTACTTC.

This clonotype was counted at least ten times. The rearrangement links TRBV3-1 to TRBJ2-5; 12 bases match TRBD2. The CDR3 is made up of 14 amino acids. V lost 5 bases and J lost 2; bases outside the gene matches: 0. CDR1 is LGHDT and CDR2 is YNNKEL in the germline V gene (reference sequence). The CDR3 DNA follows: TGTGCCAGCAGCACTAGCGGGGGGCAAGAGACCCAGTACTTC. Translation: CASSTSGGQETQYF.

This clonotype was seen a handful of times. The chain couples TRBV7-9 to TRBJ1-6; D call uncertain. Germline assignment: CDR1 SEHNR and CDR2 FQNEAQ (reference sequence). The length of the CDR3 is 13 residues. V was trimmed by 3 bases and J by 7 bases, leaving 7 bases between them. The CDR3 nucleotides read TGTGCCAGCAGCTTGCTCTCCAATTCACCCCTCCACTTT. The encoded protein is CASSLLSNSPLHF.

The rearrangement uses TRBV4-3 and TRBJ2-4; no definite D call. The CDR3 contains 14 residues. Looked up from germline, CDR1 is LGHNA and CDR2 is YSLEER. Trimming pared 1 base from V and 9 bases from J, leaving 13 bases between. CDR3 protein: CASSQGSRASIQYF. CDR3 DNA sequence: TGCGCCAGCAGCCAAGGGTCCCGGGCAAGCATTCAGTACTTC.

This clonotype was seen a handful of times. The chain links TRBV6-5 to TRBJ2-3; unclear D gene. CDR3 length: 15 amino acids. The germline V gene encodes CDR1 MNHEY and CDR2 SVGAGI. Trimming took 6 bases from V and 0 from J, leaving 13 bases between them. The CDR3 sequence is CASRGSLWSTDTQYF. For the CDR3, the DNA is TGTGCCAGCAGGGGGTCCCTCTGGAGCACAGATACGCAGTATTTT.

This chain uses TRBV27 with TRBJ2-7; D unclear. CDR1 and CDR2 from the germline V gene are MNHEY and SMNVEV (reference sequence). The CDR3 covers 13 residues. The V gene lost 2 bases and the J gene lost 1 base, with 6 bases spanning the gap. The CDR3 DNA follows: TGTGCCAGCAGTTTAAGGGCGTCCTACGAGCAGTACGTC. It is translated as CASSLRASYEQYV.

This chain uses TRBV27 with TRBJ1-5; TRBD1 might be the D (5 bases). Between the trimmed V and J ends, which lost 2 bases and 5 bases, there was a span of 7 bases. Germline loops: CDR1 MNHEY, CDR2 SMNVEV (reference sequence). This CDR3 is 13 amino acids long. The CDR3 DNA reads as TGTGCCAGCAGTTTAAGGGGCCATCAGCCCCAGCATTTT. Translated, it gives CASSLRGHQPQHF.

J is TRBJ2-5 and V is TRBV7-2, with TRBD1 identical over 7 bases. V was pared by 5 bases and J by 9 bases, with 12 bases of the junction left unmatched. From germline, CDR1 is SGHTA and CDR2 FQGNSA. CDR3 size: 14 residues. CDR3 DNA: TGTGCCAGCAGCCAAGGACAGGTCCAGTCGGCCCAGTACTTC. Amino acid sequence: CASSQGQVQSAQYF.

The rearrangement joins TRBV28 to TRBJ2-7, with D possibly TRBD1 on 6 matching bases. This CDR3 is built from 17 residues. The V gene lost 3 bases and the J gene lost 0 bases, with 18 bases spanning the gap. Germline V gene data show CDR1 as MDHEN and CDR2 as SYDVKM. The CDR3 loop is CASSFTLGGSSSYEQYV. The CDR3 DNA follows: TGTGCCAGCAGTTTTACGCTAGGGGGAAGCAGCTCCTACGAGCAGTACGTC.

The table lists this clonotype with many counts. This sequence joins TRBV7-9 and TRBJ2-1, with D possibly being TRBD2 (7 bases). With 5 bases removed from V and 0 bases from J, the gap between germline ends came to 14 bases. The CDR3 has 16 amino acids. Germline V lookup: CDR1 SEHNR, CDR2 FQNEAQ (reference sequence). CDR3 sequence (DNA): TGTGCCAGCAGCACTTGGGGGGGGGCCTCCTACAATGAGCAGTTCTTC. It translates to CASSTWGGASYNEQFF.

The gene calls are TRBV5-6 and TRBJ2-7, with unresolved D. With 0 bases removed from V and 5 bases from J, the gap between germline ends came to 9 bases. This CDR3 spans 13 amino acids. The germline gives CDR1 SGHDT, CDR2 YYEEEE. CDR3 nucleotide sequence: TGTGCCAGCAGCTTGGGCCCGCCGGACGAGCAGTACGTC. This encodes CASSLGPPDEQYV.

Ten or more counts support this clonotype. The chain carries TRBV20-1 and TRBJ2-1; 8 bases fit TRBD2. CDR1 is DFQATT, CDR2 SNEGSKA, per germline (reference sequence). The CDR3 contains 16 residues. The ends lost 0 bases at V and 5 bases at J; junction bases unmatched: 9. In nucleotides, the CDR3 is TGCAGTGCTAGAGATCCCAGAGCGGGGGCCCACAATGAGCAGTTCTTC. Protein sequence: CSARDPRAGAHNEQFF.

Many counts were recorded for this clonotype. V usage is TRBV5-1 and J usage is TRBJ2-2; TRBD2 is a possible D gene (6 bases). The V gene's germline CDR1 is SGHRS and CDR2 YFSETQ. Trimming removed 4 bases from V and 2 bases from J, with 12 bases in between. The CDR3 covers 15 residues. The CDR3, as DNA: TGCGCCAGCAGCCCCCGCGGGGTTAACACCGGGGAGCTGTTTTTT. Translated: CASSPRGVNTGELFF.

The rearrangement joins TRBV28 to TRBJ1-1, with unresolved D. V gave up 6 bases and J gave up 7 bases, with 15 bases separating them. The CDR3 runs 13 residues. The germline V gene encodes CDR1 MDHEN and CDR2 SYDVKM. DNA for the CDR3: TGTGCCAGCAGCCTTCCCCGCCGCGTTGAAGCTTTCTTT. The encoded protein is CASSLPRRVEAFF.

This clonotype was seen a few times. The chain joins TRBV18 to TRBJ1-1; D unclear. This CDR3 has 14 residues. V was pared by 6 bases and J by 5 bases, with 16 bases between. The germline V gene has CDR1 KGHSH and CDR2 LQKENI. CDR3 in amino acids: CASSSSLEGTEAFF. The DNA for the CDR3 is TGTGCCAGCTCTTCATCACTGGAGGGAACTGAAGCTTTCTTT.

In its sample, this clonotype was seen a few times. This chain joins TRBV27 and TRBJ2-3; D not resolved. This CDR3 is built from 14 residues. The germline V and J ends were trimmed by 6 bases and 6 bases, with 16 bases remaining between them. Germline assignment: CDR1 MNHEY and CDR2 SMNVEV (reference sequence). CDR3 in amino acids: CASSRTARSDTQYF. Written as DNA, the CDR3 is TGTGCCAGCAGCCGGACCGCCCGATCGGATACGCAGTATTTT.